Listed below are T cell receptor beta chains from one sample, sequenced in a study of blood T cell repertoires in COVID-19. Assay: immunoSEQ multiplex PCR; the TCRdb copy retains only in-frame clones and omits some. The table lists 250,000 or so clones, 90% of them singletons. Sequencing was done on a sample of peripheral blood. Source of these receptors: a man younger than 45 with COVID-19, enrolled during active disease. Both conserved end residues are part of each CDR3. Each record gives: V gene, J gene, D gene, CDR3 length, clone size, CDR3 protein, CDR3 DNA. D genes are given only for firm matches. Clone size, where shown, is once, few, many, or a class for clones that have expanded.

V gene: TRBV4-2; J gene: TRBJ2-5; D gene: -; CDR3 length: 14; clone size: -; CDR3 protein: CASSPSTRSETQYF; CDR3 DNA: TGTGCCAGCAGCCCTTCTACTAGATCGGAGACCCAGTACTTC
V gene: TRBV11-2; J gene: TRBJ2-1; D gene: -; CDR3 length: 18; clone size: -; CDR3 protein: CASRGPAGRGPTYNEQFF; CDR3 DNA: TGTGCCAGCAGGGGCCCTGCGGGGCGGGGACCTACCTACAATGAGCAGTTCTTC
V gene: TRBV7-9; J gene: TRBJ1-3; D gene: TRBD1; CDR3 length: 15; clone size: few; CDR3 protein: CASSSKTGDGNTIYF; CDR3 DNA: TGTGCCAGCAGTTCAAAGACAGGGGACGGAAACACCATATATTTT
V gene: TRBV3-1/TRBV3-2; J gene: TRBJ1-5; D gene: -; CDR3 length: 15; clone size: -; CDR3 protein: CASSHGKGLSQPQHF; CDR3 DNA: TGTGCCAGCAGCCACGGGAAGGGTCTTTCGCAACCCCAGCATTTT
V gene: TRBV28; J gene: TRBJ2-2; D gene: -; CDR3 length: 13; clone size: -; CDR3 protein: CASSQGGSGELFF; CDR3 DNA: TGTGCCAGCAGTCAGGGTGGAAGCGGGGAGCTGTTTTTT
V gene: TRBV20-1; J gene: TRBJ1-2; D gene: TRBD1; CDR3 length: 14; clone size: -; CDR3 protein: CSASRDSKRYGYTF; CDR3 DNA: TGCAGTGCGAGTAGGGACAGCAAACGATATGGCTACACCTTC
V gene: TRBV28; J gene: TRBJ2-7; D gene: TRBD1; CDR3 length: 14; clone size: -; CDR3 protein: CVSSYRGPHYEQYF; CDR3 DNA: TGTGTCAGCTCATACAGGGGGCCACACTACGAGCAGTACTTC
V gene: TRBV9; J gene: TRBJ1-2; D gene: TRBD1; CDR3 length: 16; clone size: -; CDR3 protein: CASSARDRGLLGGYTF; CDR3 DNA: TGTGCCAGCAGCGCCCGGGACAGGGGGCTGCTCGGTGGCTACACCTTC
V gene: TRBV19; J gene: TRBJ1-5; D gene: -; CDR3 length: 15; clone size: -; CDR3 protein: CASSIGGRSNQPQHF; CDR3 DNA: TGTGCCAGTAGTATAGGGGGCCGTAGCAATCAGCCCCAGCATTTT
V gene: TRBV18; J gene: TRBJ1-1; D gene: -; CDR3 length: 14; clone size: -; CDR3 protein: CASSLIGRDTEAFF; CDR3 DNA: TGTGCCAGCTCACTAATAGGCAGGGACACTGAAGCTTTCTTT
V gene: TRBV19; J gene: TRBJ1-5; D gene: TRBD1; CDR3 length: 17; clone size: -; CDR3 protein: CASSIDTWTGDGQPQHF; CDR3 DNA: TGTGCCAGTAGTATAGATACGTGGACAGGAGATGGTCAGCCCCAGCATTTT
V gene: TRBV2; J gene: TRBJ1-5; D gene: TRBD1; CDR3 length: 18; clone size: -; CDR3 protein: CASSGSLTGGDSNQPQHF; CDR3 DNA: TGTGCCAGCAGTGGATCCCTTACAGGGGGGGATAGCAATCAGCCCCAGCATTTT
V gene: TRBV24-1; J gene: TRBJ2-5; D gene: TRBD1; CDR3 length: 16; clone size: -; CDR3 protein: CATSEYTRTGDEAQYF; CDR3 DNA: TGTGCCACCAGTGAGTATACACGGACAGGGGACGAGGCCCAGTACTTC